This TCR beta chain was documented in a study of cytomegalovirus exposure and HLA in healthy donors. For the study at large: From donors who were HLA-typed, an early data release held around 80 million unique TCRs.

The CDR3 consists of 17 residues. Germline loops: CDR1 MGHRA, CDR2 YSYEKL. V shed 0 bases, J shed 5 bases, and the junction held 13 bases outside the gene matches. PCR used 60 Vbeta primers and 13 Jbeta primers. The repertoire was sequenced with immunoSEQ multiplex PCR; TCRdb's copy has only in-frame clones and lacks some. This sample has 110,000 to 150,000 clones, with 70% found just once. The sequencing sample was made of PBMCs. The TCR was taken from a woman aged 55-69 years in good health and CMV-seropositive. V and J are TRBV4-1 and TRBJ2-7; the match to TRBD1 covers 7 bases. CDR3 region: CASSQEELGTDSHEQYF. The CDR3 DNA sequence: TGCGCCAGCAGCCAAGAGGAGCTCGGGACAGATAGCCACGAGCAGTACTTC.